The sequence of this TCR beta chain was determined in a study of beta chain features in type 1 diabetes. Overall study: Age, gender and cell yields were similar between patients and healthy donors. Examination spanned 90 million to 140 million sorted cells from all samples. Study-wide results and limits: Type 1 diabetes patients showed fewer insertions and more deletions at VDJ junctions. Short templates might get an advantage during PCR, and this would be equal in patients and controls.

On this clone itself: Antigen specificity is unknown.

Expressed TCRB transcripts were sequenced, since all the RNA that had been isolated was reverse transcribed. Clones were sequenced by immunoSEQ multiplex PCR, and TCRdb holds only the in-frame ones, with some missing. The profile shows around 340,000 clones, roughly 8% of them singletons. From germline, CDR1 is KGHSH and CDR2 LQKENI. Trimming took 2 bases from V and 2 from J, leaving 13 bases between them. The CDR3 length is 15 residues. The source is a woman under 30 in good health. The sequenced sample consisted of central memory CD4+ T cells from blood. The gene calls are TRBV18 and TRBJ2-7; D is possibly TRBD1 (5 bases). CDR3 DNA: TGTGCCAGCTCACCAAGGATAGGGGTTACCTACGAGCAGTACTTC. Residues: CASSPRIGVTYEQYF.